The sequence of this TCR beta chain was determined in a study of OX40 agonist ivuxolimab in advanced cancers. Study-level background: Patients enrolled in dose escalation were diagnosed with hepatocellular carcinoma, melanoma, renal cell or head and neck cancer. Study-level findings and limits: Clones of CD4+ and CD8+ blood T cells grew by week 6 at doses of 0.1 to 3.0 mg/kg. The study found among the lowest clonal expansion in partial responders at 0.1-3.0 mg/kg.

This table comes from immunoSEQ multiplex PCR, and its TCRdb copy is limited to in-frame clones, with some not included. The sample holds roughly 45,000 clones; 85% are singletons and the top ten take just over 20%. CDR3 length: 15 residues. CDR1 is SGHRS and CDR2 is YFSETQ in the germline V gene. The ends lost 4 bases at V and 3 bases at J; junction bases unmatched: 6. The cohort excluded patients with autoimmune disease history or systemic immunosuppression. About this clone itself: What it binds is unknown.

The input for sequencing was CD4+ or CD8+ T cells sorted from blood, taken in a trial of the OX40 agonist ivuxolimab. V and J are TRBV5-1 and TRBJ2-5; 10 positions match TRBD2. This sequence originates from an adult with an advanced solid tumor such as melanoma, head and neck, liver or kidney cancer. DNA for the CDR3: TGCGCCAGCAGCATTTCCCTAGCGGGGGAAGAGACCCAGTACTTC. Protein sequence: CASSISLAGEETQYF.